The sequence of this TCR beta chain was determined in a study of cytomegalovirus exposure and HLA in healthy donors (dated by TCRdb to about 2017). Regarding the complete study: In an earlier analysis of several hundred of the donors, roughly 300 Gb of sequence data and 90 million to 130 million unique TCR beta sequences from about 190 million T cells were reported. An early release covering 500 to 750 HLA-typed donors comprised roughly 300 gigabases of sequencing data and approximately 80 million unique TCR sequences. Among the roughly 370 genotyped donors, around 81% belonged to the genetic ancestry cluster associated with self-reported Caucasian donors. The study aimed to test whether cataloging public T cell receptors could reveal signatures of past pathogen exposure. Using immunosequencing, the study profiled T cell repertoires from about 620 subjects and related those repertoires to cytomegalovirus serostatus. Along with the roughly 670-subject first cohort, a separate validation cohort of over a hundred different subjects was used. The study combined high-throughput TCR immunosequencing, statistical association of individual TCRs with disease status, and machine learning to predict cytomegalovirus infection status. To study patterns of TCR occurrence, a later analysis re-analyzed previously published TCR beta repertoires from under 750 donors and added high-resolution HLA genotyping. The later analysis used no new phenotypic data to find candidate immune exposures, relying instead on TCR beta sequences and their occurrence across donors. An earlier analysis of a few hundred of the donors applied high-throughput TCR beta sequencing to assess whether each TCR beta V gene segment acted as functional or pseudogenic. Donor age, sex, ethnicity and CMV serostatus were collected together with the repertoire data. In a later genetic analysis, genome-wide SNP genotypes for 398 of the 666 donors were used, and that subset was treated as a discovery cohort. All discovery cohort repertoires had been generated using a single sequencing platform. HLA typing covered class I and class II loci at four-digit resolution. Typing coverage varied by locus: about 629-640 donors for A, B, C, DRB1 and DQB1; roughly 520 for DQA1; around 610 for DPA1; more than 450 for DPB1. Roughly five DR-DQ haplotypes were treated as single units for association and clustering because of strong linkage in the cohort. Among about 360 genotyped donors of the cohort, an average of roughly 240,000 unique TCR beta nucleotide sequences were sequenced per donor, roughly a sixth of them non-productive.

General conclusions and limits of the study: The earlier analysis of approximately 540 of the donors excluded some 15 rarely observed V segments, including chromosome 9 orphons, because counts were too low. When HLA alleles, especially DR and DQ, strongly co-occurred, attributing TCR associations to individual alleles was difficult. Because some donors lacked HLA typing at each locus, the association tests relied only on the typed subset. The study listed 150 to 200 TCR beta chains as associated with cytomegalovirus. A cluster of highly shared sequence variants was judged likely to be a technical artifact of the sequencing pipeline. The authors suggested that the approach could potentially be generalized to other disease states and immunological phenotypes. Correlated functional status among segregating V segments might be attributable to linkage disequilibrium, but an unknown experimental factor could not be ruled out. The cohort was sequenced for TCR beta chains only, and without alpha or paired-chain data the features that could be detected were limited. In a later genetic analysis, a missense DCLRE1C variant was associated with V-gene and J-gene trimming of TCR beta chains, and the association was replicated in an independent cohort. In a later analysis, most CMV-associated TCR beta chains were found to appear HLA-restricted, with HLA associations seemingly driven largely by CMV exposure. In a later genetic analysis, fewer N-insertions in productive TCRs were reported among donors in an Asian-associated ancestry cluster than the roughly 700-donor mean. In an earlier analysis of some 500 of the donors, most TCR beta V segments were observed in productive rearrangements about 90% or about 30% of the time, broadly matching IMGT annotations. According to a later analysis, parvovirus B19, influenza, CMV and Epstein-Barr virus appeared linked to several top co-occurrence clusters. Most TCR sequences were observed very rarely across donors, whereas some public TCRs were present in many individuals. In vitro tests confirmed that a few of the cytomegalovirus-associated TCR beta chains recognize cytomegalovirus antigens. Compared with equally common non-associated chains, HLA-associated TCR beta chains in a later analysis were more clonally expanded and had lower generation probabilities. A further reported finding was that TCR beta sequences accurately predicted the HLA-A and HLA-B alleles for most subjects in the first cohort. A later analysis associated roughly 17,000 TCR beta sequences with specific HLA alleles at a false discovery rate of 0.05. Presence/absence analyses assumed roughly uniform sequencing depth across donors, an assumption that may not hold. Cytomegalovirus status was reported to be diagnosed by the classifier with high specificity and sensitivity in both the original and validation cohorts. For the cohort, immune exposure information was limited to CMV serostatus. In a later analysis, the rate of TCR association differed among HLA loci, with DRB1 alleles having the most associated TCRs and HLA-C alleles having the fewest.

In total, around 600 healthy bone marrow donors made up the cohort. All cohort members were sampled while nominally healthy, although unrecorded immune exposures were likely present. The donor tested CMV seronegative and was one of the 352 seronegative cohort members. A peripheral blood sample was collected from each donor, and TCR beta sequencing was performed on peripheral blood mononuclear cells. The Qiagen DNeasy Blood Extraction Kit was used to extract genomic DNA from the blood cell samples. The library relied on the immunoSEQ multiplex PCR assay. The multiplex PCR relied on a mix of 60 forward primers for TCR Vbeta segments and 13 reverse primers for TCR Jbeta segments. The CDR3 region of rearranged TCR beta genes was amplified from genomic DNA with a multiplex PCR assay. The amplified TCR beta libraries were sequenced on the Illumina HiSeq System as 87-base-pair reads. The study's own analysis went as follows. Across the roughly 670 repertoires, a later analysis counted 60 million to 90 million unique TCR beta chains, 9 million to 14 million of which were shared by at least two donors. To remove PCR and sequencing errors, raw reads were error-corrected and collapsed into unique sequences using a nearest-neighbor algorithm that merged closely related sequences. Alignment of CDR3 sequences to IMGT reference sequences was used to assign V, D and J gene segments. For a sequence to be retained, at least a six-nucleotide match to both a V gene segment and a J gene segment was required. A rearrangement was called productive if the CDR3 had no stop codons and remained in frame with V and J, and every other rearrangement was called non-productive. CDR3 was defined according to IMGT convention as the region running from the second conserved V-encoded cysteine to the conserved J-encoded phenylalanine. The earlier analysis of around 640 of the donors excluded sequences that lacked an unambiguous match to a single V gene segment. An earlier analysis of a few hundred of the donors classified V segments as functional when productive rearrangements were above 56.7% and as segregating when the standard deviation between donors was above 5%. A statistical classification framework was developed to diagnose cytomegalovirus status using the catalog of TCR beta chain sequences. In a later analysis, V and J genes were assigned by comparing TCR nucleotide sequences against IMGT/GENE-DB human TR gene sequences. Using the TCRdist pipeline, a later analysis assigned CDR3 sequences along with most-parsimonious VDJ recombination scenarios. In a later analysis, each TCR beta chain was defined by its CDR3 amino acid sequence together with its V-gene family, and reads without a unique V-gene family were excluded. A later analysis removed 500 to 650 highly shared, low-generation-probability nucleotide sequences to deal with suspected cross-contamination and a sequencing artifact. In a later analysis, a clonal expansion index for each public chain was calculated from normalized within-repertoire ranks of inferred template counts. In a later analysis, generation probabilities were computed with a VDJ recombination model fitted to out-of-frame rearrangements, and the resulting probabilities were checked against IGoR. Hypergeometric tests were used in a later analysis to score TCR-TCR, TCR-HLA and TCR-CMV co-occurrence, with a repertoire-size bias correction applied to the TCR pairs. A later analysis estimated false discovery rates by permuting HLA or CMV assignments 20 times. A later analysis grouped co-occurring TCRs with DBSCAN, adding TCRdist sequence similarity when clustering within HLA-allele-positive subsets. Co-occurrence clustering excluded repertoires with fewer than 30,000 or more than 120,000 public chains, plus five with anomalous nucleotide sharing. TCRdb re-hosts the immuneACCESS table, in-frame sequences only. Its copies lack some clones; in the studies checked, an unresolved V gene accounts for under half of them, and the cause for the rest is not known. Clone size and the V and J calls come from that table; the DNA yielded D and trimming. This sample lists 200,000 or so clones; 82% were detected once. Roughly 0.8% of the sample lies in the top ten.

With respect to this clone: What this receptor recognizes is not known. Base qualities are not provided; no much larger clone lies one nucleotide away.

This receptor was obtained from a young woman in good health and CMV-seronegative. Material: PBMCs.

The CDR3 in this case is CSVANRGTGANVLTF. The bases read TGCAGCGTCGCTAATCGGGGGACCGGGGCCAACGTCCTGACTTTC. The rearranged chain carries TRBV29-1 and TRBJ2-6; TRBD2 is possibly the D segment (6 matching bases). The V and J ends are trimmed by 6 bases and 4 bases, leaving 16 bases between them. Inclusive of the bounding cysteine and phenylalanine, the CDR3 is 15 residues long. The only DNA kept is the CDR3, 45 bases in frame from the first base. CDR1 and CDR2 (SQVTM, ANQGSEA) derive from the germline V gene.